The T cell receptor (beta chain) described here comes from a study of shared clonotypes between healthy human individuals. Findings and caveats of the study: Larger estimated richness was generally seen in naive subsets than in memory subsets.

The trim removed 3 bases at V and 8 bases at J, leaving 2 bases unmatched. Germline lookup yields CDR1 SGHRS and CDR2 YFSETQ. This CDR3 is 13 amino acids long. Under the authors' procedure: Junction-only immunoSEQ sequences carried no quality scores, so filtering differed. Profiled with immunoSEQ multiplex PCR; TCRdb holds only in-frame clones, not every one. V, J and clone size are taken as reported in that table, and D and trimming were inferred from the DNA itself. The sample lists about 2 million clones, 95% seen once, with more than 0.1% in the top ten. Turning to this clone: What it recognizes is unknown.

Material for sequencing was naive CD4+ T cells sorted from blood. Sample subset: CD45RA+ positively selected. The origin of this receptor is a man in his late teens or twenties in good health. The rearrangement links TRBV5-1 to TRBJ2-1, with 10 bases that match TRBD1. The CDR3 nucleotides read TGCGCCAGCAGCTGGGACAGGGGTCATGAGCAGTTCTTC. It codes for CASSWDRGHEQFF.